A single sample gave rise to the 12 T cell receptor beta chains below, sequenced in a study of T-cell reconstitution after alpha-beta-depleted transplantation in children. Unique molecular identifiers featured in how the TCRbeta library was prepared. TCRdb passed the PCR reads through MiXCR, listing each CDR3 protein once. The sample yields about 580,000 distinct CDR3 sequences, under 25% seen once. The material was PBMCs, mostly from graft donor cells, obtained 360 days after TCRalphabeta/CD19-depleted stem cell transplant. The receptors come from a boy under three years old who had a stem cell transplant for acute myeloid leukemia, so the T cells may come from the graft donor.

This clonotype was counted only a few times. The CDR3 sequence: CASSSNRGASYNEQFF. CDR3 DNA: TGTGCCAGCAGTTCGAACAGGGGGGCCTCCTACAATGAGCAGTTCTTC. The rearrangement uses TRBV12-3 or TRBV12-4 and TRBJ2-1, with 8 bases lining up with TRBD1. The CDR3 loop spans 16 amino acids. The V and J ends lost 4 bases and 0 bases, in that order; junction bases with no gene match: 5.

The chain is built from TRBV7-9 and TRBJ2-1; D is perhaps TRBD2 (6 bases). The CDR3 consists of 15 residues. Per germline, CDR1 SEHNR and CDR2 FQNEAQ (reference sequence). The V gene lost 7 bases and the J gene lost 0 bases, with 13 bases spanning the gap. CDR3 amino acids: CASTTGVSSYNEQFF. The CDR3, as DNA: TGTGCCAGCACTACGGGGGTGAGCTCCTACAATGAGCAGTTCTTC.

The rearrangement uses TRBV7-3 and TRBJ1-3; D is possibly TRBD1 (5 bases). V was cut by 5 bases and J by 3 bases, with 8 bases left in between. Per the germline V gene, CDR1 is SGHTA and CDR2 is FQGTGA. The CDR3 has 13 residues. The chain's CDR3 is CASSPQGGNTIYF. The DNA of the CDR3 is TGTGCCAGCAGCCCGCAGGGTGGAAACACCATATATTTT.

This sequence joins TRBV5-1 and TRBJ2-1; 14 bases are shared with TRBD2. Germline lookup yields CDR1 SGHRS and CDR2 YFSETQ. The CDR3 is 17 amino acids. With V trimmed by 1 base and J by 2 bases, 2 bases remained unmatched. CDR3 in DNA: TGCGCCAGCAGCTTGCCGACTAGCGGGGGGGCCTACAATGAGCAGTTCTTC. Translating it yields CASSLPTSGGAYNEQFF.

The V call is TRBV28, the J call TRBJ1-1; no definite D call. V lost 6 bases and J lost 4, with 18 bases in between. Germline values: CDR1 MDHEN, CDR2 SYDVKM. The CDR3 extends over 15 amino acids. CDR3 coding DNA: TGTGCCAGCAGCCCAAGTGGGGTAGGGAGCACTGAAGCTTTCTTT. Translation: CASSPSGVGSTEAFF.

The V gene is TRBV12-3 or TRBV12-4, the J gene TRBJ2-1; D uncertain. The germline V and J ends were trimmed by 5 bases and 10 bases, with 15 bases remaining between them. This CDR3 region has 13 residues. The CDR3 DNA sequence: TGTGCCAGCAGTCTATCGGGTCCGAGAGAGCAGTTCTTC. Protein sequence: CASSLSGPREQFF.

This clonotype was counted between two and nine times. The rearrangement links TRBV6-5 to TRBJ2-7, with a weak D call TRBD1 (5 bases). Trimming took off 2 bases at V and 2 bases at J, with 10 bases between the two ends. CDR1 is MNHEY and CDR2 is SVGAGI in the germline V gene. There are 14 residues in the CDR3. The CDR3 spells CASSYQTGAYEQYF. As DNA, the CDR3 is TGTGCCAGCAGTTACCAAACAGGCGCCTACGAGCAGTACTTC.

This clonotype has only a few counts. The gene calls are TRBV6-5 and TRBJ1-2, with D uncertain. The germline gives CDR1 MNHEY, CDR2 SVGAGI. The CDR3 loop spans 11 amino acids. V shed 4 bases and J shed 8 bases, with 8 bases lying between them. The CDR3 spells CASSSPVGYTF. The CDR3 DNA follows: TGTGCCAGCAGTTCCCCCGTGGGCTACACCTTC.

In its sample, this clonotype was seen many times. This rearrangement joins TRBV5-6 to TRBJ2-3; a weak D match, TRBD2 (6 bases). V was trimmed by 4 bases and J by 2 bases, leaving 17 bases between them. The CDR3 has 16 amino acids. The germline CDR1 and CDR2 sequences are SGHDT and YYEEEE. CDR3 protein: CASSGGLETNTDTQYF. CDR3 DNA: TGTGCCAGCAGCGGGGGACTTGAAACGAACACAGATACGCAGTATTTT.

The rearrangement uses TRBV7-2 and TRBJ2-7, with 7 bases that match TRBD1. V was clipped by 4 bases and J by 5 bases; unmatched bases: 8. This CDR3 spans 14 amino acids. Looked up from germline, CDR1 is SGHTA and CDR2 is FQGNSA. Here the CDR3 DNA reads TGTGCCAGCAGCTCCCAAGGGGGCTGGAACGAGCAGTACTTC. It specifies CASSSQGGWNEQYF.

The CDR3 coding sequence is TGTGCCACCAGCAAAAGCCTTCGACAGGGGGCAACCGGGGAGCTGTTTTTT. Translated: CATSKSLRQGATGELFF. The chain combines TRBV15 with TRBJ2-2; 10 bases are shared with TRBD1. The length of the CDR3 is 17 residues. The V gene end was trimmed by 4 bases and the J gene end by 5 bases; junction bases not matched to a gene: 10. The germline CDR1 and CDR2 sequences are LNHNV and YYDKDF (reference sequence).

The chain couples TRBV7-2 to TRBJ2-5; a weak D match, TRBD2 (6 bases). Trimming took off 1 base at V and 5 bases at J, with 17 bases between the two ends. Germline V gene lookup returns CDR1 SGHTA and CDR2 FQGNSA. The CDR3 consists of 16 residues. CDR3 residues: CASSLVRDPGLETQYF. CDR3 nucleotides: TGTGCCAGCAGCTTAGTGCGGGACCCCGGATTGGAGACCCAGTACTTC.